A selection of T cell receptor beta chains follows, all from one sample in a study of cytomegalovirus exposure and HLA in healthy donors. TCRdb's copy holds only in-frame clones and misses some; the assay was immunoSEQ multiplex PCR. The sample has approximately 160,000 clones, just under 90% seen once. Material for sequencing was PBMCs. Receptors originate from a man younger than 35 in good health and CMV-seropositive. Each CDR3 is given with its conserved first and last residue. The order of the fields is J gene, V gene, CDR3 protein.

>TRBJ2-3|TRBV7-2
CAKSTGGGGTDTQYF
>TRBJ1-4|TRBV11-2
CASSSGTGWSEKLFF
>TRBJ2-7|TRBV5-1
CASSSNQGVHEQYF
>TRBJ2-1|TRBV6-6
CASSSSGSSYNEQFF
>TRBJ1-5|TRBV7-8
CASSLAWGGRSESPPQHF
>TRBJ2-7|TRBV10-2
CASSGRQPHSYEQYF
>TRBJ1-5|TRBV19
CASSTEGGGNQPQHF
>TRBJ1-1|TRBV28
CASSLGAAANTEAFF
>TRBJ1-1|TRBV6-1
CASGPVFLNTEAFF
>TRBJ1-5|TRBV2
CASTRGQGNQPQHF
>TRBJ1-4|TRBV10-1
CASSDRDEKLFF
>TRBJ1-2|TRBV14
CASSPTRGLNYGYTF
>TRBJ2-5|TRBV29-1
CSVFSFWSAGDQETQYF
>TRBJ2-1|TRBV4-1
CASSRGPGGNSYNEQFF
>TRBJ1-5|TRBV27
CASSLSWSGTYAQPQHF
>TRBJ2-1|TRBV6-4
CASSDSRAGDYNEQFF
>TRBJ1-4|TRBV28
CASLDPGGEKLFF
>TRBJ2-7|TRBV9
CASSVGYSGRYEQYF
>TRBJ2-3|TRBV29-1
CSVEGGDGLTSTDTQYF
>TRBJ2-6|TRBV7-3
CASSLRGTTGANVLTF
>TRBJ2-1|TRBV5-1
CASSPYRDRIGNEQFF
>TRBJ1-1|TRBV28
CASSLRGFMNTEAFF
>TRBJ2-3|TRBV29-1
CSAGLVRITDTQYF
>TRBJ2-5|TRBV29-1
CSVRQGWETQYF